Below, 27 T cell receptor beta chains from the same sample are listed, as sequenced in a study of T cell responses to AZD1222 COVID-19 vaccine. The protocol was immunoSEQ multiplex PCR, while the TCRdb copy is restricted to in-frame clones and leaves out a portion. The sample holds approximately 150,000 clones; about 90% are singletons and the top ten take 4%. The sequencing here drew on peripheral blood, taken 28 days after the second AZD1222 dose. These TCRs come from an adult who received the AZD1222 COVID-19 vaccine.

The rearrangement uses TRBV4-2 and TRBJ1-6; 7 bases line up with TRBD1. The CDR3 extends over 15 amino acids. V lost 6 bases and J lost 0; bases outside the gene matches: 2. Per germline, CDR1 LGHNA and CDR2 YNFKEQ. CDR3: CASRWDSSYNSPLHF. CDR3 in DNA: TGTGCCAGCAGATGGGACAGCTCCTATAATTCACCCCTCCACTTT.

CDR3 coding DNA: TGTGCCAGCCTCCCCTCCGGGACTAATGAAAAACTGTTTTTT. Its translation is CASLPSGTNEKLFF. This chain connects TRBV7-2 to TRBJ1-4; D gene ambiguous. Trimming took off 8 bases at V and 2 bases at J, with 12 bases between the two ends. Germline lookup yields CDR1 SGHTA and CDR2 FQGNSA. The CDR3 runs to 14 residues.

The chain links TRBV5-4 to TRBJ1-2; 9 nucleotides match TRBD1. The germline gives CDR1 SGHNT, CDR2 YYREEE (reference sequence). J gave up 10 bases and V 3 bases, and 7 bases lay outside the gene matches. The CDR3 contains 13 residues. CDR3 loop: CASSSGTGFAYTF. For the CDR3, the DNA is TGTGCCAGCAGCTCCGGGACAGGGTTTGCCTACACCTTC. Drawing the rest from reference TRBV5-4 and TRBJ1-2, the complete variable domain is ETGVTQSPTHLIKTRGQQVTLRCSSQSGHNTVSWYQQALGQGPQFIFQYYREEENGRGNFPPRFSGLQFPNYSSELNVNALELDDSALYLCASSSGTGFAYTFGSGTRLTVV.

This sequence joins TRBV24-1 and TRBJ2-3; 12 nucleotides line up with TRBD2. CDR3 size: 16 residues. Germline V CDR1 and CDR2: KGHDR, SFDVKD. V was clipped by 4 bases and J by 2 bases; unmatched bases: 3. The CDR3 region has the DNA TGTGCCACCAGTGAGGGGACTAGCGGGTACACAGATACGCAGTATTTT. Its protein is CATSEGTSGYTDTQYF.

The V call is TRBV5-4, the J call TRBJ1-1; 9 nucleotides match TRBD1. The ends lost 2 bases at V and 11 bases at J; junction bases unmatched: 10. CDR3 length: 14 residues. From germline, CDR1 is SGHNT and CDR2 YYREEE (reference sequence). The CDR3 DNA is TGTGCCAGCAGCTTCTTAGGGGACAGGGTGCTCGCTTTCTTT. It specifies CASSFLGDRVLAFF.

The chain couples TRBV2 to TRBJ1-3; D gene unclear. This CDR3 is built from 13 residues. Germline values: CDR1 SNHLY, CDR2 FYNNEI. Between the trimmed V and J ends, which lost 9 bases and 4 bases, there was a span of 13 bases. Here the CDR3 reads CASSDGYGNTIYF. DNA for the CDR3: TGTGCCAGTTCAGACGGATACGGAAACACCATATATTTT.

The chain couples TRBV7-9 to TRBJ2-1; D may be TRBD2 (7 bases). The CDR3 contains 15 residues. Trimming removed 1 base from V and 4 bases from J, with 11 bases in between. In germline, CDR1 is SEHNR, CDR2 FQNEAQ (reference sequence). The CDR3 reads CASSLGGGRYNEQFF. The CDR3 DNA reads TGTGCCAGCAGCTTAGGCGGGGGCCGTTACAATGAGCAGTTCTTC.

This clone was detected a few times. The chain uses TRBV6-2 or TRBV6-3 and TRBJ2-1; 7 nucleotides match TRBD1. V trimming: 4 bases; J trimming: 6 bases; junction bases outside the gene matches: 12. In germline, CDR1 is MNHEY, CDR2 SVGEGT. This CDR3 region has 16 residues. CDR3 DNA: TGTGCCAGCAGTTCGAGCGCCGGGACAGCCTCCAATGAGCAGTTCTTC. This encodes CASSSSAGTASNEQFF.

The sample holds one count of this clone. This rearrangement joins TRBV6-5 to TRBJ1-1; no definite D call. The germline CDR1 and CDR2 sequences are MNHEY and SVGAGI. This CDR3 contains 14 residues. The ends were cut back, 2 bases at V and 4 bases at J, with 11 bases in the middle. The CDR3 bases are TGTGCCAGCAGTTACGGGCACCCCGGCACTGAAGCTTTCTTT. This encodes CASSYGHPGTEAFF.

The chain joins TRBV4-1 to TRBJ2-1, with D possibly matching TRBD2 (7 bases). V was trimmed by 4 bases and J by 8 bases, leaving 21 bases between them. Germline V lookup: CDR1 MGHRA, CDR2 YSYEKL. This CDR3 has 16 amino acids. The CDR3 DNA sequence: TGCGCCAGCAGCCCCCACTCATCGCTAGGGGGGGATGAGCAGTTCTTC. Protein product: CASSPHSSLGGDEQFF.

The V gene is TRBV5-5, the J gene TRBJ1-2; 7 nucleotides line up with TRBD1. There are 17 residues in the CDR3. The germline V gene encodes CDR1 SGHKS and CDR2 YYEKEE (reference sequence). V lost 4 bases and J lost 0; bases outside the gene matches: 12. For the CDR3, the DNA is TGTGCCAGCAGCATGAAACCCCAGGGGGGAGCTAACTATGGCTACACCTTC. Its translation: CASSMKPQGGANYGYTF.

The V gene is TRBV24-1, the J gene TRBJ2-3; weak D call: TRBD2 (6 bases). V gave up 5 bases and J gave up 3 bases, with 8 bases separating them. The length of the CDR3 is 13 residues. Germline CDR1 KGHDR, CDR2 SFDVKD. The CDR3 here is CATSGGATDTQYF. DNA for the CDR3: TGTGCCACCAGTGGCGGGGCTACAGATACGCAGTATTTT.

The rearrangement uses TRBV7-2 and TRBJ2-3; TRBD2 matches at 11 bases. The germline V gene has CDR1 SGHTA and CDR2 FQGNSA. The CDR3 contains 16 residues. Trimming took 1 base from V and 4 from J; bases not matched to a gene: 4. Written as DNA, the CDR3 is TGTGCCAGCAGCTTAGTAGCGGGGGGGCCATCAGATACGCAGTATTTT. Protein: CASSLVAGGPSDTQYF.

The chain employs TRBV7-7 and TRBJ2-2; 7 bases fit TRBD2. V lost 3 bases, J lost 6 bases, and 10 bases stayed unmatched. Germline assignment: CDR1 SSHAT and CDR2 FNYEAQ (reference sequence). The CDR3 consists of 16 residues. This chain's CDR3 is CASSFSGERRSGELFF. CDR3 in DNA: TGTGCCAGCAGCTTCAGCGGGGAGCGAAGGTCCGGGGAGCTGTTTTTT.

Details on this clone: At one of its ends the junction is not consistent with the germline gene, which may arise from a read error. The chain uses TRBV7-7 and TRBJ1-3; unclear D gene. Germline V gives CDR1 SSHAT, CDR2 FNYEAQ (reference sequence). This CDR3 region has 15 residues. CDR3 DNA: TGTGCTAGCAGCTTAGGTCTGGAAGCTGGAAACACCATATATTTT. This translates into CASSLGLEAGNTIYF.

The rearrangement links TRBV24-1 to TRBJ2-3, with D possibly called TRBD1 or TRBD2 (5 bases each). Germline values: CDR1 KGHDR, CDR2 SFDVKD. The CDR3 is 18 residues long. With 1 base removed from V and 1 base from J, the gap between germline ends came to 17 bases. The CDR3, as DNA: TGTGCCACCAGTGATTTAAGGGGACCAGTGGGGGGCACAGATACGCAGTATTTT. It codes for CATSDLRGPVGGTDTQYF.

The chain recombines TRBV11-2 with TRBJ2-1; D not certain. Germline V gene sequence: CDR1 SGHAT, CDR2 FQNNGV. V lost 2 bases and J 0 bases, leaving 8 bases between the germline ends. The CDR3 totals 15 residues. The CDR3 DNA reads as TGTGCCAGCAGCTTACAGAGGAGCTCCTACAATGAGCAGTTCTTC. It codes for CASSLQRSSYNEQFF.

This rearrangement joins TRBV18 to TRBJ1-2; D is perhaps TRBD1 (6 bases). The CDR3 covers 17 residues. Trimming shortened V by 2 bases and J by 4 bases, and 20 bases separated the two germline ends. Looked up from germline, CDR1 is KGHSH and CDR2 is LQKENI. CDR3 sequence reads: CASSPTTQGRGVYGYTF. The CDR3 region has the DNA TGTGCCAGCTCACCAACCACCCAGGGTAGGGGGGTCTATGGCTACACCTTC.

The gene calls are TRBV4-1 and TRBJ2-6; TRBD1 agrees at 9 bases. CDR3 length: 20 residues. Losses at the gene ends were 4 bases for V and 0 bases for J; bases not matched to a gene: 13. Germline V gene sequence: CDR1 MGHRA, CDR2 YSYEKL. CDR3 DNA: TGCGCCAGCAGCCCGCGGTTGGGGACAGGGCCTCGCTCTGGGGCCAACGTCCTGACTTTC. Translating gives CASSPRLGTGPRSGANVLTF.

The chain combines TRBV19 with TRBJ1-1; D gene unclear. V gave up 3 bases and J gave up 5 bases, with 7 bases separating them. From germline, CDR1 is LNHDA and CDR2 SQIVND (reference sequence). The CDR3 has 12 amino acids. The CDR3: CASSIGVTEAFF. The DNA of the CDR3 is TGTGCCAGTAGTATCGGGGTTACTGAAGCTTTCTTT.

V and J are TRBV19 and TRBJ2-7; 12 bases map to TRBD1. V trimming: 3 bases; J trimming: 6 bases; junction bases outside the gene matches: 6. CDR1 is LNHDA, CDR2 SQIVND, per germline (reference sequence). The CDR3 is 15 amino acids. The CDR3 sequence: CASSIAGTGGREQYF. The CDR3 DNA follows: TGTGCCAGTAGTATCGCCGGGACAGGGGGCCGCGAGCAGTACTTC.

The chain links TRBV27 to TRBJ2-7, with D perhaps TRBD1 (5 bases). The germline gives CDR1 MNHEY, CDR2 SMNVEV (reference sequence). Trimming removed 2 bases from V and 6 bases from J, with 8 bases in between. The CDR3 runs 12 residues. CDR3 sequence: CASSLIQGEQYF. Written as DNA, the CDR3 is TGTGCCAGCAGTTTAATCCAGGGCGAGCAGTACTTC.

The chain recombines TRBV7-3 with TRBJ1-1; D may be TRBD1 (5 bases). Per the germline V gene, CDR1 is SGHTA and CDR2 is FQGTGA. Trimming shortened V by 5 bases and J by 1 base, and 11 bases separated the two germline ends. The CDR3 covers 14 residues. This CDR3 reads CASSTTGPNTEAFF. CDR3 coding DNA: TGTGCCAGCAGCACAACGGGACCGAACACTGAAGCTTTCTTT.

This chain links TRBV11-2 with TRBJ1-6; D remains unclear. The CDR3 spans 13 residues. Trimming shortened V by 0 bases and J by 3 bases, and 0 bases separated the two germline ends. Germline assignment: CDR1 SGHAT and CDR2 FQNNGV. CDR3 in DNA: TGTGCCAGCAGCTTAGACTATAATTCACCCCTCCACTTT. Protein sequence: CASSLDYNSPLHF.

The V call is TRBV5-1, the J call TRBJ2-1, with a possible D match to TRBD1 (5 bases). The length of the CDR3 is 16 residues. The V gene's germline CDR1 is SGHRS and CDR2 YFSETQ. The V end was cut by 3 bases, the J end by 3 bases, with 16 bases between. The CDR3 reads CASSYRTSQSYNEQFF. CDR3 bases: TGCGCCAGCAGCTACCGGACATCCCAAAGCTACAATGAGCAGTTCTTC.

This clone appeared a single time. V and J are TRBV2 and TRBJ1-2; D uncertain. Germline CDR1 reads SNHLY; CDR2 reads FYNNEI. V was cut by 5 bases and J by 14 bases, with 18 bases left in between. CDR3 length: 12 residues. The CDR3 here is CASSLTVQACTF. The CDR3 DNA reads as TGTGCCAGCAGTCTCACAGTTCAGGCGTGTACCTTC.

The chain uses TRBV10-3 and TRBJ1-1; no clear D. In germline, CDR1 is ENHRY, CDR2 SYGVKD. The CDR3 extends over 13 amino acids. V lost 10 bases to trimming and J lost 2 bases, with 14 bases between them. CDR3 DNA: TGTGCCACCCTGCCCGGGGTTAACACTGAAGCTTTCTTT. Its translation is CATLPGVNTEAFF.